The T cell receptor beta chain under discussion was sequenced for a study of blood T cell repertoires in COVID-19. Overall study context: The analysed material was cDNA or gDNA that came from T cells, B-cell-depleted T cells, or PBMCs.

Germline-derived CDR1 and CDR2 are SEHNR and FQNEAQ (reference sequence). With 8 bases removed from V and 5 bases from J, the gap between germline ends came to 9 bases. This CDR3 is 11 amino acids long. Per the study methods: Amplification of reference gene primers was used by the study to estimate nucleated cell counts. TCRdb keeps only in-frame clones here, not all; method: immunoSEQ multiplex PCR. From that table come the V and J calls and clone size; the DNA was used to work out D and trimming. The sample has nearly 110,000 clones; 71% are singletons. This rearrangement joins TRBV7-9 to TRBJ2-5; D not certain. The sequencing sample was made of peripheral blood. The sequence was collected from a human donor with acute or convalescent COVID-19. The donor label of this sample is uncertain. The CDR3 DNA is TGTGCCAGCGGCAGGCAGGAGACCCAGTACTTC. Its translation: CASGRQETQYF. The variable domain in full, with the rest retrieved from reference TRBV7-9 and TRBJ2-5, is DTGVSQNPRHKITKRGQNVTFRCDPISEHNRLYWYRQTLGQGPEFLTYFQNEAQLEKSRLLSDRFSAERPKGSFSTLEIQRTEQGDSAMYLCASGRQETQYFGPGTRLLVL.